This T cell receptor (beta chain) emerged from a study of T cell responses to AZD1222 COVID-19 vaccine. The data were produced by immunoSEQ multiplex PCR, yet TCRdb's version contains in-frame clones alone and is incomplete. The repertoire holds about 140,000 clones, with more than 80% as singletons. This CDR3 region has 16 residues. With 0 bases clipped from V and 5 bases from J, the junction kept 11 bases outside the gene matches. Germline values: CDR1 SGHRS, CDR2 YFSETQ. The receptor was derived from an adult in good health. V usage is TRBV5-1 and J usage is TRBJ2-7; 7 bases match TRBD2. The sequences come from peripheral blood, collected on day 0 of MenACWY control vaccination. This CDR3 is CASSLAGGSQGDEQYF. CDR3 nucleotides: TGCGCCAGCAGCTTGGCCGGCGGGAGCCAGGGAGACGAGCAGTACTTC. The variable domain in full, completed from reference TRBV5-1 and TRBJ2-7, reads KAGVTQTPRYLIKTRGQQVTLSCSPISGHRSVSWYQQTPGQGLQFLFEYFSETQRNKGNFPGRFSGRQFSNSRSEMNVSTLELGDSALYLCASSLAGGSQGDEQYFGPGTRLTVT.